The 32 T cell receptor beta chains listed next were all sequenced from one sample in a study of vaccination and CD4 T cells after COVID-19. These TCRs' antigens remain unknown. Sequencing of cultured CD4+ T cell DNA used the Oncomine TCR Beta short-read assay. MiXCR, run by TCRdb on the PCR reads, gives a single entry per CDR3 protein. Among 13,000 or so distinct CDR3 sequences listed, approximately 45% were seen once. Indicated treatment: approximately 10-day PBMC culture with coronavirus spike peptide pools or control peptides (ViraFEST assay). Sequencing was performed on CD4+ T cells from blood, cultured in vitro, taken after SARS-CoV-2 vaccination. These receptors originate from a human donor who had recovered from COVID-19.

The chain's CDR3 is CASSLGTAGNTIYF. The DNA of the CDR3 is TGTGCCAGCAGTTTGGGGACAGCTGGAAACACCATATATTTT. V gene TRBV28 combines with J gene TRBJ1-3; TRBD1 matches 7 bases. Per the germline V gene, CDR1 is MDHEN and CDR2 is SYDVKM. The CDR3 runs to 14 residues. Germline trimming cut 3 bases from V and 2 bases from J; bases unmatched to any gene: 1.

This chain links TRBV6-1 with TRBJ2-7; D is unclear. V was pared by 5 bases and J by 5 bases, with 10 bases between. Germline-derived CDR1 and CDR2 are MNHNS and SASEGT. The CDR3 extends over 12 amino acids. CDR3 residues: CASSNLIHEQYF. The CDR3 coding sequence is TGTGCCAGCAGTAACCTTATCCACGAGCAGTACTTC.

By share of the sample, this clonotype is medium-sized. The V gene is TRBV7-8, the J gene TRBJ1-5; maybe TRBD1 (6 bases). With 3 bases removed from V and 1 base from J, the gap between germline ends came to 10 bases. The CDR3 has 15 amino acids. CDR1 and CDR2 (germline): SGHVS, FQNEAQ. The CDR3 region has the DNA TGTGCCAGCAGCTTGGGGGCGCGAAGCAATCAGCCCCAGCATTTT. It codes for CASSLGARSNQPQHF.

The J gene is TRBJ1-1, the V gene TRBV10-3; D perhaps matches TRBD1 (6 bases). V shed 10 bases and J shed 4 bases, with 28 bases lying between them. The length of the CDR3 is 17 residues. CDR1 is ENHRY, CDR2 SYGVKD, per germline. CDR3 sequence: CASGYSWSQGPITEAFF. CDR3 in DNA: TGTGCCAGCGGTTACTCGTGGTCACAGGGCCCTATCACTGAAGCTTTCTTT.

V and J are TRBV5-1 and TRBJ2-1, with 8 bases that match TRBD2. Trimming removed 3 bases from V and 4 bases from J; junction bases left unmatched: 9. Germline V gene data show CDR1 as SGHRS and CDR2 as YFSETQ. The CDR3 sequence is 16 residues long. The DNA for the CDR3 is TGCGCCAGCAGCTCAAAAGTCTCTAGCGGGTACAATGAGCAGTTCTTC. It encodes CASSSKVSSGYNEQFF.

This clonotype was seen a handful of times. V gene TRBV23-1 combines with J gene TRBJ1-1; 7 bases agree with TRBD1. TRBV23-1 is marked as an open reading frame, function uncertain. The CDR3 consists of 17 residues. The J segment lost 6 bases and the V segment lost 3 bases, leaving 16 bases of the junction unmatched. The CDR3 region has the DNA TGCGCCAGCAGTCAGACCCACCGGGACAGAAAGGGGGCTGAAGCTTTCTTT. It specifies CASSQTHRDRKGAEAFF.

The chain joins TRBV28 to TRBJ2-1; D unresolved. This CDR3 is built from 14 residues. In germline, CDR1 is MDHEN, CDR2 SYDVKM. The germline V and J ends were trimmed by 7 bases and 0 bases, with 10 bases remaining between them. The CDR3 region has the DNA TGTGCCAGCATTCGATCTATCTCCTACAATGAGCAGTTCTTC. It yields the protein CASIRSISYNEQFF.

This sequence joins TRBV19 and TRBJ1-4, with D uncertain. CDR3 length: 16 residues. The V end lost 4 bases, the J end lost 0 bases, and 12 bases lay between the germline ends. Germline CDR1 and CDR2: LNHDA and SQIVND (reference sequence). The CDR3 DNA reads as TGTGCCAGTAGTACCAACTACATTACAACTAATGAAAAACTGTTTTTT. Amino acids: CASSTNYITTNEKLFF.

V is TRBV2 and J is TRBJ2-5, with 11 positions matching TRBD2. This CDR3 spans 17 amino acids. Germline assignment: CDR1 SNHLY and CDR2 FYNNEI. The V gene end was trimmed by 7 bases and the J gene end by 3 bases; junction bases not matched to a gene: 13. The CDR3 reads CASTRRALAGGKETQYF. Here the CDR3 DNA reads TGTGCCAGCACCCGCCGGGCTTTAGCGGGAGGGAAAGAGACCCAGTACTTC.

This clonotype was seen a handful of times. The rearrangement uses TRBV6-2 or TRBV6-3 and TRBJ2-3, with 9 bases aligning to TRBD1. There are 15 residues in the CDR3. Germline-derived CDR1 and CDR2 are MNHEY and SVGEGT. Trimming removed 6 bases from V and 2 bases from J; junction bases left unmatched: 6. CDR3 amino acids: CASSPGTGHTDTQYF. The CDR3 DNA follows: TGTGCCAGCAGCCCCGGGACAGGGCACACAGATACGCAGTATTTT.

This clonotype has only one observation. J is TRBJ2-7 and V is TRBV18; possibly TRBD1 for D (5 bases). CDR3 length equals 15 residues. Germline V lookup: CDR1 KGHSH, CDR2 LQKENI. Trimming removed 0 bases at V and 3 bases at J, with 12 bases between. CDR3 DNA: TGTGCCAGCTCACCACCACAGGCTCGGTTCTACGAGCAGTACTTC. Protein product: CASSPPQARFYEQYF.

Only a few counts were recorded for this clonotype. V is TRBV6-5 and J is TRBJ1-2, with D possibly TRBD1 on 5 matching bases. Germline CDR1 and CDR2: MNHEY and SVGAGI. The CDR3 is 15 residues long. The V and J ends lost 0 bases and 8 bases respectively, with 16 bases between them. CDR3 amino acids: CASSYSGPGEEGYTF. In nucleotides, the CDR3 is TGTGCCAGCAGTTACTCGGGGCCAGGAGAAGAGGGCTACACCTTC.

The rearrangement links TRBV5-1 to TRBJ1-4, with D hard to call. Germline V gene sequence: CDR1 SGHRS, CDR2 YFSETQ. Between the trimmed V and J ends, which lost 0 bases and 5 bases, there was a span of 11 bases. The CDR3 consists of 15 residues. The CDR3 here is CASSLGAGGNEKLFF. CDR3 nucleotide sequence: TGCGCCAGCAGCTTGGGGGCAGGAGGGAATGAAAAACTGTTTTTT.

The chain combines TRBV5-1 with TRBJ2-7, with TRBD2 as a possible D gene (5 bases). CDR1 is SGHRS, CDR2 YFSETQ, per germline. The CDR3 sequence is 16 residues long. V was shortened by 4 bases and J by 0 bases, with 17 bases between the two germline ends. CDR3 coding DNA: TGCGCCAGCAGCCTCCAGAGCGGAGCGTTCTCCTACGAGCAGTACTTC. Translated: CASSLQSGAFSYEQYF.

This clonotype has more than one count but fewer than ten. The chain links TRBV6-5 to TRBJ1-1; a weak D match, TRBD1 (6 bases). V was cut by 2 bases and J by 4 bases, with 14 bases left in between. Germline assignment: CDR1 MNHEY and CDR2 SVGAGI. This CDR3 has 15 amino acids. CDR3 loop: CASSYGTGFVTEAFF. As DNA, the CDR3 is TGTGCCAGCAGTTACGGTACAGGGTTTGTCACTGAAGCTTTCTTT.

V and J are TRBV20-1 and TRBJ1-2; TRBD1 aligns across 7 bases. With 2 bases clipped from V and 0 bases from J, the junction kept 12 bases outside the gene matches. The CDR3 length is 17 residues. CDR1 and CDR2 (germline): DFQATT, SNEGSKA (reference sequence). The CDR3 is CSARFRGRSIANYGYTF. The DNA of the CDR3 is TGCAGTGCTAGATTCAGGGGGAGGTCGATAGCTAACTATGGCTACACCTTC.

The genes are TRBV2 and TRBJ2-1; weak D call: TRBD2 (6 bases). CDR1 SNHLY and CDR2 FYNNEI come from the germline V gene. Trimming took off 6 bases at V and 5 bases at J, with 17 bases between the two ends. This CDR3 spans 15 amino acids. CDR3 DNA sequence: TGTGCCAGCAGCGAGGACTACGGACGGCACAATGAGCAGTTCTTC. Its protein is CASSEDYGRHNEQFF.

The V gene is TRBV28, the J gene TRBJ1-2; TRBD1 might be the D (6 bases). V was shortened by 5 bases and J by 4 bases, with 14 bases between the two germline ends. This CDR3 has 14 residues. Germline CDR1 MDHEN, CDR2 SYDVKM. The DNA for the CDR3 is TGTGCCAGCAGTATGATAACAGGGCTCTATGGCTACACCTTC. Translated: CASSMITGLYGYTF.

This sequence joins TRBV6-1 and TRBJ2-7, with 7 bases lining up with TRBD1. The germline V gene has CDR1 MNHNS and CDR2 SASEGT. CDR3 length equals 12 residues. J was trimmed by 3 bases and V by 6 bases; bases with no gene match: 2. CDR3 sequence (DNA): TGTGCCAGCAGAAGACAGGGCTACGAGCAGTACTTC. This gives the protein CASRRQGYEQYF.

CDR3 DNA sequence: TGTGCCAGCATCCCCGGGACCGATTACAATGAGCAGTTCTTC. The encoded protein is CASIPGTDYNEQFF. V gene TRBV12-3 or TRBV12-4 combines with J gene TRBJ2-1; possibly TRBD1 or TRBD2 for D (5 bases each). Trimming pared 7 bases from V and 4 bases from J, leaving 14 bases between. CDR3 length: 14 residues.

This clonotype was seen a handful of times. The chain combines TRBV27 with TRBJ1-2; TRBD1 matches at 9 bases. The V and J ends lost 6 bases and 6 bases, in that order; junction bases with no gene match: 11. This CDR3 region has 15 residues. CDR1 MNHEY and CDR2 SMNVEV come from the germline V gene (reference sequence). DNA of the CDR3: TGTGCCAGCAGACCCCTAGGACAGGGGAGGGATGGCTACACCTTC. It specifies CASRPLGQGRDGYTF.

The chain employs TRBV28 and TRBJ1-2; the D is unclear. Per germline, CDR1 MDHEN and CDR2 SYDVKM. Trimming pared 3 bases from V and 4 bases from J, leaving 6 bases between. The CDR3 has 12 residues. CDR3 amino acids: CASSFLVYGYTF. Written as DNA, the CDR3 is TGTGCCAGCAGTTTTCTGGTCTATGGCTACACCTTC.

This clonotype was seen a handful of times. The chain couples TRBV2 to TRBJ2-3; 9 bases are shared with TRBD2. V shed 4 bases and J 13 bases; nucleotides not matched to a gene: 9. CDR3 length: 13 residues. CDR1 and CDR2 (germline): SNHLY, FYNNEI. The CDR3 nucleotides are TGTGCCAGCAGTGGATATGGCGGGAGGGCCGAGTATTTT. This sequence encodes CASSGYGGRAEYF.

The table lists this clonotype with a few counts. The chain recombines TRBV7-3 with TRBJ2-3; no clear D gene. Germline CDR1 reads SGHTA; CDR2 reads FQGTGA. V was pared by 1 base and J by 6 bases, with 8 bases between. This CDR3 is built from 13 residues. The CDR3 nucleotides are TGTGCCAGCAGCTTAATTCTCGGCGATACGCAGTATTTT. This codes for CASSLILGDTQYF.

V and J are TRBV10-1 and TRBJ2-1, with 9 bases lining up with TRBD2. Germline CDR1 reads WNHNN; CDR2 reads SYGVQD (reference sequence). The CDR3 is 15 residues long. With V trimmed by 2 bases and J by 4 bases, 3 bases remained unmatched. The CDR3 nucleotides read TGCGCCAGCAGTGAGACTAGCGGGCGATACAATGAGCAGTTCTTC. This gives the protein CASSETSGRYNEQFF.

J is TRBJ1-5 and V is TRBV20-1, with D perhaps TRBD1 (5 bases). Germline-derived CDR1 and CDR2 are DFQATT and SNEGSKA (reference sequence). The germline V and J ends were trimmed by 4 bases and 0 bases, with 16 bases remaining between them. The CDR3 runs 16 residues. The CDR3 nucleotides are TGCAGTGCTAACAAAGACAGTGGAAATAGCAATCAGCCCCAGCATTTT. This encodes CSANKDSGNSNQPQHF.

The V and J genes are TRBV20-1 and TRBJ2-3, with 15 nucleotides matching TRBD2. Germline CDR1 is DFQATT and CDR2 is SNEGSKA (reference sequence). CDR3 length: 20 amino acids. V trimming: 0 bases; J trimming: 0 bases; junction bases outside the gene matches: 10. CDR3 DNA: TGCAGTGCTAGAGATCTATTTAGGACTAGCGGGAGGGCTAGCACAGATACGCAGTATTTT. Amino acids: CSARDLFRTSGRASTDTQYF.

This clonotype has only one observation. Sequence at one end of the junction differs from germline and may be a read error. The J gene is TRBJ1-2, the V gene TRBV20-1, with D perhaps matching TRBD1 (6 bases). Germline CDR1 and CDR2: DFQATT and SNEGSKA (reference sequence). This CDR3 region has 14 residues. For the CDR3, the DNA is TGCAGTGCTGGAGATCTCCGGCAGGGGTATGGCTACACCTTC. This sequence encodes CSAGDLRQGYGYTF.

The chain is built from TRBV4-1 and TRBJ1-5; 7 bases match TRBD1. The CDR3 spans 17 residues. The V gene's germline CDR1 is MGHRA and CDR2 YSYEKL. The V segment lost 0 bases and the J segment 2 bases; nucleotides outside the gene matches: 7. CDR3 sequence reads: CASSQDLEGAGNQPQHF. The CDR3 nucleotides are TGCGCCAGCAGCCAAGATCTAGAGGGGGCAGGCAATCAGCCCCAGCATTTT.

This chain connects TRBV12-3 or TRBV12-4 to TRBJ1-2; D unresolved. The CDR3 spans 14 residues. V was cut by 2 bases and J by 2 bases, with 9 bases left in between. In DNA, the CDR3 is TGTGCCAGCAGTTTAATGACGGCGAACTATGGCTACACCTTC. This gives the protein CASSLMTANYGYTF.

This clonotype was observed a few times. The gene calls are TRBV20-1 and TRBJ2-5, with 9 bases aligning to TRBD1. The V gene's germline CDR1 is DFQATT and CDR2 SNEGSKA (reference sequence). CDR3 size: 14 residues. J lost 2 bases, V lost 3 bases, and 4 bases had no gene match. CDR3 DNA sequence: TGCAGTGCTAGCGACGGGACAGGGCAAGAGACCCAGTACTTC. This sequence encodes CSASDGTGQETQYF.

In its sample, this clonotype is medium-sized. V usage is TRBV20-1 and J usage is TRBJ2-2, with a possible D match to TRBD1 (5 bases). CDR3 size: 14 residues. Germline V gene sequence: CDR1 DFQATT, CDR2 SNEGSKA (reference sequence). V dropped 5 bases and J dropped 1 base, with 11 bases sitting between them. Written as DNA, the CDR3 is TGCAGTGCTGTAACAACAGGGAACACCGGGGAGCTGTTTTTT. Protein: CSAVTTGNTGELFF.